This is a list of T cell receptor beta chains from one sample in a study of shared clonotypes between healthy human individuals. Produced via immunoSEQ multiplex PCR; TCRdb's table is partial and in-frame only. The sample records around 440,000 clones, roughly three quarters being singletons. Input material: PBMCs. The source is a middle-aged woman in good health. Some clones in this sample may be carry-over from other donors' samples. Each CDR3 is given with its conserved first and last residue.

v_call: TRBV12-5
cdr3_aa: CASGSGNTGELFF

v_call: TRBV18
cdr3_aa: CASSPPSTDTQYF

v_call: TRBV10-3
cdr3_aa: CAIRETGRREVSYEQYF

v_call: TRBV19
cdr3_aa: CASSIRPSGRLIYEQYF

v_call: TRBV30
cdr3_aa: CAWSYRRGPGNTIYF

v_call: TRBV18
cdr3_aa: CASSPRGGATNEKLFF

v_call: TRBV18
cdr3_aa: CASSPTEGSGTGELFF

v_call: TRBV10-3
cdr3_aa: CAISDREAETQYF

v_call: TRBV7-8
cdr3_aa: CASSSRRLAGYEQYF

v_call: TRBV5-1
cdr3_aa: CASSSGGSGTDTQYF

v_call: TRBV2
cdr3_aa: CASSGQVTDTQYF

v_call: TRBV7-9
cdr3_aa: CASSSRRSLGSEKLFF

v_call: TRBV30
cdr3_aa: CAWTPWGADGYTF

v_call: TRBV9
cdr3_aa: CASSLQANTEAFF

v_call: TRBV29-1
cdr3_aa: CSVADRFDQPQHF

v_call: TRBV2
cdr3_aa: CASSAGQGAYEQYF

v_call: TRBV5-1
cdr3_aa: CASGSRTTKNTGELFF

v_call: TRBV7-3
cdr3_aa: CASSSQVGAAEAFF

v_call: TRBV28
cdr3_aa: CASKPGQLYNEQFF

v_call: TRBV18
cdr3_aa: CASSPRGVAGQGNQPQHF

v_call: TRBV2
cdr3_aa: CASRDSTYQPQHF

v_call: TRBV7-7
cdr3_aa: CASSHRGRGQETQYF

v_call: TRBV10-3
cdr3_aa: CAIRGTPEETQYF

v_call: TRBV1
cdr3_aa: CTSSGEVGGFF

v_call: TRBV25-1
cdr3_aa: CASSVAGAGSDEQFF

v_call: TRBV29-1
cdr3_aa: CSVLKNTNYGYTF

v_call: TRBV11-2
cdr3_aa: CASSSGTSGWSNTGELFF

v_call: TRBV7-9
cdr3_aa: CASSLAGSGANVLTF

v_call: TRBV10-3
cdr3_aa: CAISVLAGVGNEQFF

v_call: TRBV15
cdr3_aa: CATSRVGDIQYF

v_call: TRBV25-1
cdr3_aa: CASSDSGTGGWETQYF

v_call: TRBV5-6
cdr3_aa: CASSSQGIYEQYF

v_call: TRBV7-3
cdr3_aa: CASSLTPGELFF

v_call: TRBV2
cdr3_aa: CASYRALETQYF

v_call: TRBV5-4
cdr3_aa: CASSLEGTSGRAGELFF

v_call: TRBV20-1
cdr3_aa: CSARVQEKLFF

v_call: TRBV27
cdr3_aa: CASSTSGGQGVEKLFF

v_call: TRBV7-9
cdr3_aa: CASSLRSGANVLTF

v_call: TRBV6-1
cdr3_aa: CASSERRGAYGYTF

v_call: TRBV7-9
cdr3_aa: CASSLISGSDEQFF

v_call: TRBV5-1
cdr3_aa: CASRDSGLEQYF

v_call: TRBV18
cdr3_aa: CASSPREDTQYF

v_call: TRBV4-3
cdr3_aa: CASSQNPAGTSTYNEQFF

v_call: TRBV6-1
cdr3_aa: CASTQGARNTEAFF

v_call: TRBV5-1
cdr3_aa: CASSFVLAGGEQYF

v_call: TRBV7-9
cdr3_aa: CASSPRSGRASVHEQFF